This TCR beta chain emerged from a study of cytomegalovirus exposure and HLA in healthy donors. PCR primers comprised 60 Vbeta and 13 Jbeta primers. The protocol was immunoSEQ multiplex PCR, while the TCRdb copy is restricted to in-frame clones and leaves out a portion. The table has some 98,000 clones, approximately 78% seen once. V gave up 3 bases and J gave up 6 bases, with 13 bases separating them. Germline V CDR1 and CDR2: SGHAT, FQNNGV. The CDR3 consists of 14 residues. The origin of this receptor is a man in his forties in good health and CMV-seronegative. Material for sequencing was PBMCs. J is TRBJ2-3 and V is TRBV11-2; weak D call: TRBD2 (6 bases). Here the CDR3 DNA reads TGTGCCAGCAGCTTTACCAGGGACTTCGATACGCAGTATTTT. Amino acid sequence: CASSFTRDFDTQYF.